The entry that follows covers one T cell receptor (beta chain) sequence. Libraries were prepared by immunoSEQ multiplex PCR; TCRdb keeps only in-frame clonotypes and omits some of them. Among almost 550,000 clones listed, roughly 74% were seen once. These data belong to a study of shared T cell receptors in the human thymus. Trimming pared 1 base from V and 2 bases from J, leaving 12 bases between. The V gene's germline CDR1 is LGHNA and CDR2 YNFKEQ. This CDR3 is built from 15 residues. The same sample was also used in a study of human thymus T cells.

This clonotype was sampled from a boy in the first two years of life with a congenital heart defect. The V call is TRBV4-2, the J call TRBJ2-7; D ambiguous. Sequences were obtained from thymocytes. Written as DNA, the CDR3 is TGTGCCAGCAGCCAAGCCGCATTACTTCCCTACGAGCAGTACTTC. Translating it yields CASSQAALLPYEQYF.